Shown below are 3 T cell receptor beta chains from a single sample sequenced in a study of OX40 agonist ivuxolimab in advanced cancers. The method was immunoSEQ multiplex PCR; TCRdb's version includes in-frame clones alone and lacks a portion of them. The sample has over 25,000 clones, roughly 68% seen once. Here the sequenced sample was CD4+ or CD8+ T cells sorted from blood, taken in a trial of the OX40 agonist ivuxolimab. These receptors all come from an adult with an advanced solid tumor such as melanoma, head and neck, liver or kidney cancer.

This clone was recorded a few times. The CDR3 protein is CASSSVDYGYTF. The CDR3 DNA reads TGTGCCAGCAGCTCCGTTGACTATGGCTACACCTTC. The V and J genes are TRBV7-9 and TRBJ1-2; no clear D gene. Germline CDR1 reads SEHNR; CDR2 reads FQNEAQ (reference sequence). The CDR3 spans 12 residues. V was shortened by 4 bases and J by 3 bases, with 6 bases between the two germline ends.

The rearrangement joins TRBV6-4 to TRBJ2-3; tentatively, D is TRBD1 (6 bases). The CDR3 has 14 amino acids. Germline V gene data show CDR1 as MRHNA and CDR2 as SNTAGT. V was trimmed by 5 bases and J by 4 bases, leaving 13 bases between them. CDR3 bases: TGTGCCAGCAGTTTTGGCAGGGGATCAGATACGCAGTATTTT. Protein sequence: CASSFGRGSDTQYF.

The chain carries TRBV5-1 and TRBJ1-3; D is ambiguous. CDR1 is SGHRS, CDR2 YFSETQ, per germline. CDR3 length equals 13 residues. Between the trimmed V and J ends, which lost 1 base and 4 bases, there was a span of 6 bases. The CDR3 nucleotides read TGCGCCAGCAGCTTGTTTTCGGGAAACACCATATATTTT. This sequence encodes CASSLFSGNTIYF.